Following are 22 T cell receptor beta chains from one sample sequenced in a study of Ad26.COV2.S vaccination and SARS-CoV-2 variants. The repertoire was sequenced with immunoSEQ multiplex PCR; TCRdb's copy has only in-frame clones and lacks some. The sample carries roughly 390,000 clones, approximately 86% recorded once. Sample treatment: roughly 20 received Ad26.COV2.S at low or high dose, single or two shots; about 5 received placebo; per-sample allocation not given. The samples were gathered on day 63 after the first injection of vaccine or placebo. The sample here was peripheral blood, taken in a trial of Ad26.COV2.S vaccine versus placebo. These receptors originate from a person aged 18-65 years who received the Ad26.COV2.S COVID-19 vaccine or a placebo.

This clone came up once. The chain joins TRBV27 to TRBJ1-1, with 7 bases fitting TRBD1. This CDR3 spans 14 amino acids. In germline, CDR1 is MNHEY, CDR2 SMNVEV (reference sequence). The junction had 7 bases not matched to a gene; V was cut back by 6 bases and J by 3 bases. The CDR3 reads CASRREQGYTEAFF. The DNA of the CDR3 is TGTGCCAGCAGACGGGAACAGGGGTACACTGAAGCTTTCTTT.

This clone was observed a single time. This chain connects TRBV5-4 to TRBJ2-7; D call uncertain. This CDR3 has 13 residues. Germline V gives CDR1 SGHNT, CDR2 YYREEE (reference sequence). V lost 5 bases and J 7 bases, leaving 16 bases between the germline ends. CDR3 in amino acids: CASSGRVVGEQYF. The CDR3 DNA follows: TGTGCCAGCAGTGGCCGGGTAGTGGGAGAGCAGTACTTC. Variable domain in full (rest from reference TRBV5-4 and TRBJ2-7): ETGVTQSPTHLIKTRGQQVTLRCSSQSGHNTVSWYQQALGQGPQFIFQYYREEENGRGNFPPRFSGLQFPNYSSELNVNALELDDSALYLCASSGRVVGEQYFGPGTRLTVT.

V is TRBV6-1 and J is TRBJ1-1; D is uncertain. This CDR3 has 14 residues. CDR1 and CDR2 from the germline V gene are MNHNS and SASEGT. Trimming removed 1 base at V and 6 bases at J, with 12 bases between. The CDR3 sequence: CASSEDGPKAEAFF. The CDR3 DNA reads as TGTGCCAGCAGTGAAGACGGTCCGAAGGCTGAAGCTTTCTTT.

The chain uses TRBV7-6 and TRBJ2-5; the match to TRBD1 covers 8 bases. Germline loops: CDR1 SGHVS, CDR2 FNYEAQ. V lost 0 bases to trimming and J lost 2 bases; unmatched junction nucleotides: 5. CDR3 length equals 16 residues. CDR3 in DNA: TGTGCCAGCAGCTTAGCCCTCGGGACAGGTCAAGAGACCCAGTACTTC. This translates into CASSLALGTGQETQYF. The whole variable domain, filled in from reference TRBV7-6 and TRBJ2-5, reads GAGVSQSPRYKVTKRGQDVALRCDPISGHVSLYWYRQALGQGPEFLTYFNYEAQQDKSGLPNDRFSAERPEGSISTLTIQRTEQRDSAMYRCASSLALGTGQETQYFGPGTRLLVL.

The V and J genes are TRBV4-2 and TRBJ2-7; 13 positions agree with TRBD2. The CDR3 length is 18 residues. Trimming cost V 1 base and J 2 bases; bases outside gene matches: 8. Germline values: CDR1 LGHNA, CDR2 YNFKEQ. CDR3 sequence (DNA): TGTGCCAGCAGCCAAGGACTAGCGGGGGGTCTAAGAACCTACGAGCAGTACTTC. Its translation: CASSQGLAGGLRTYEQYF.

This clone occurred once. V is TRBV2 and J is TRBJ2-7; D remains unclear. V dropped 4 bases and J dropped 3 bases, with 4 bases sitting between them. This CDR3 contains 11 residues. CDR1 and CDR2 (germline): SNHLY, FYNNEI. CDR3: CASSGIYEQYF. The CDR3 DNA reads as TGTGCCAGCAGTGGGATCTACGAGCAGTACTTC.

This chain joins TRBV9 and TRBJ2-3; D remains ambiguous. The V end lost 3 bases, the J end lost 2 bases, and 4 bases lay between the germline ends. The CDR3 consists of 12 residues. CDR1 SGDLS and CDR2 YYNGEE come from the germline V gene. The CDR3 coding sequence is TGTGCCAGCAGCGCCAACACAGATACGCAGTATTTT. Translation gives CASSANTDTQYF. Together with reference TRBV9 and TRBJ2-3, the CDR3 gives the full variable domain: DSGVTQTPKHLITATGQRVTLRCSPRSGDLSVYWYQQSLDQGLQFLIQYYNGEERAKGNILERFSAQQFPDLHSELNLSSLELGDSALYFCASSANTDTQYFGPGTRLTVL.

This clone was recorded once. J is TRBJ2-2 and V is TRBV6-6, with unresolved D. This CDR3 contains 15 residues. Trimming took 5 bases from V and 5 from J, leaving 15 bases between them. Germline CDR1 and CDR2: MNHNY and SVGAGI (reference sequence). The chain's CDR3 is CASSVQIIGTGELFF. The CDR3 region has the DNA TGTGCCAGCAGTGTCCAGATCATTGGTACCGGGGAGCTGTTTTTT.

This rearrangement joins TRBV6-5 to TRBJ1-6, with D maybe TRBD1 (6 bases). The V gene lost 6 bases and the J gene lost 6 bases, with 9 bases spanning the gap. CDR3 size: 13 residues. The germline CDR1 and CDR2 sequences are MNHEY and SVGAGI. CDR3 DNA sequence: TGTGCCAGCAGGGGACACTTTAATTCACCCCTCCACTTT. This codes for CASRGHFNSPLHF.

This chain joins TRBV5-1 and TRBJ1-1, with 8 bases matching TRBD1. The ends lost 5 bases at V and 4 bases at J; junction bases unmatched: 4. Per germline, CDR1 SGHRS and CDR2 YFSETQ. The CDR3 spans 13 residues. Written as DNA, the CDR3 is TGCGCCAGCAGGCAGGGGGCCTCCACTGAAGCTTTCTTT. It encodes CASRQGASTEAFF.

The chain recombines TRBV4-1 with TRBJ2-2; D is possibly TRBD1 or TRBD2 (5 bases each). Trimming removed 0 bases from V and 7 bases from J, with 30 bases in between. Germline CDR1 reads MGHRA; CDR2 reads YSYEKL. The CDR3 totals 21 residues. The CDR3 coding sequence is TGCGCCAGCAGCCAAGATTCCGGGGCGGTTCTGGCAGAGGGGTGGCACGGGGAGCTGTTTTTT. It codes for CASSQDSGAVLAEGWHGELFF.

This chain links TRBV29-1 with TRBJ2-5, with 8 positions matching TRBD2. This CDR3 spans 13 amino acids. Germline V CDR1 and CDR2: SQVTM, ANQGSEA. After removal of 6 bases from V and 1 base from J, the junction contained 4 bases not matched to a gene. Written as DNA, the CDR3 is TGCAGCGTAGCCACTAGCGGCCAAGAGACCCAGTACTTC. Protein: CSVATSGQETQYF.

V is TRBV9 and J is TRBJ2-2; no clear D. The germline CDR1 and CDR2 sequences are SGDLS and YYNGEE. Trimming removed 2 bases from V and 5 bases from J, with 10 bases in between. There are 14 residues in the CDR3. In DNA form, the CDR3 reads TGTGCCAGCAGCGTTAGGCCAGCTACCGGGGAGCTGTTTTTT. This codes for CASSVRPATGELFF.

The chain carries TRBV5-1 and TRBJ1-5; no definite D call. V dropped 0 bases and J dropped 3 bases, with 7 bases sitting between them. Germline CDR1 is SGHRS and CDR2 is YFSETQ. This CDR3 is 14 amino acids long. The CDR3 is CASSLAGNNQPQHF. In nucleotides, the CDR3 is TGCGCCAGCAGCTTGGCAGGCAACAATCAGCCCCAGCATTTT.

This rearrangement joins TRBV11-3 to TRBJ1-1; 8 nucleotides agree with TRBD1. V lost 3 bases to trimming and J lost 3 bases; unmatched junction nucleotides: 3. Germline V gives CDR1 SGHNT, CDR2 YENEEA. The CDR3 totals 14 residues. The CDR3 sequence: CASSFRTGYTEAFF. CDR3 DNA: TGTGCCAGCAGCTTCAGGACAGGGTACACTGAAGCTTTCTTT.

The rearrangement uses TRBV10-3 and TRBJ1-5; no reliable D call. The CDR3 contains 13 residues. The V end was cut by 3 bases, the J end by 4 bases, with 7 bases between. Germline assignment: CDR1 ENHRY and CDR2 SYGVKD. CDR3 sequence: CAISEGQNQPQHF. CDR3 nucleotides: TGTGCCATCAGTGAAGGGCAGAATCAGCCCCAGCATTTT.

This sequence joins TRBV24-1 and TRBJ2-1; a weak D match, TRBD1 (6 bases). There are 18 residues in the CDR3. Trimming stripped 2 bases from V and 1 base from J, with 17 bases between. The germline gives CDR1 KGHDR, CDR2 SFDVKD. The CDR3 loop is CATSDSNFDRRSYNEQFF. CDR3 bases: TGTGCCACCAGTGATTCGAACTTTGACAGGCGGTCCTACAATGAGCAGTTCTTC.

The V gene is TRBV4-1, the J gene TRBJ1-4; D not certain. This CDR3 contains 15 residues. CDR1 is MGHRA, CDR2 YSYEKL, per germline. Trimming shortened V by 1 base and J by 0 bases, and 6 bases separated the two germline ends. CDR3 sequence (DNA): TGCGCCAGCAGCCAAGTTGCTGCAACTAATGAAAAACTGTTTTTT. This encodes CASSQVAATNEKLFF.

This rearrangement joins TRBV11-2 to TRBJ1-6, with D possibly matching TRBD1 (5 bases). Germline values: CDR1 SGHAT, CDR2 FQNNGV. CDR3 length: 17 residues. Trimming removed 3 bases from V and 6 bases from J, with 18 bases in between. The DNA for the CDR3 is TGTGCCAGCAGCTTTGAACGGGGACGCGGGGCTAATTCACCCCTCCACTTT. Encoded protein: CASSFERGRGANSPLHF.

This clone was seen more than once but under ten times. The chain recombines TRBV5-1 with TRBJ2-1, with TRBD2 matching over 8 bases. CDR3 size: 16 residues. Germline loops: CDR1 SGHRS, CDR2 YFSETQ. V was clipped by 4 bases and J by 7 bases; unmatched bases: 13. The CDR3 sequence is CASSLDGGARDNEQFF. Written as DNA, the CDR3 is TGCGCCAGCAGCCTGGACGGGGGGGCCAGGGATAATGAGCAGTTCTTC.

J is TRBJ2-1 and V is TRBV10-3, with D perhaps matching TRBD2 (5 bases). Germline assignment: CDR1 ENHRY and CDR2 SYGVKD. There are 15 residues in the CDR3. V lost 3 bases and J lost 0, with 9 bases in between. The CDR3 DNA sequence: TGTGCCATCAGTGAAGAGGGTTCCTCCTACAATGAGCAGTTCTTC. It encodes CAISEEGSSYNEQFF.

The DNA of the CDR3 is TGTGCCACCAGTGACCTCGGACGTTCGTCGCAGTATTTT. It specifies CATSDLGRSSQYF. This chain links TRBV24-1 with TRBJ2-3; unclear D gene. The CDR3 covers 13 residues. CDR1 is KGHDR, CDR2 SFDVKD, per germline. Trimming removed 4 bases from V and 10 bases from J, with 14 bases in between.